The 32 T cell receptor beta chains given below trace back to one sample, sequenced in a study of shared clonotypes between healthy human individuals. Assay: immunoSEQ multiplex PCR; the TCRdb copy retains only in-frame clones and omits some. Counted here are about 1.5 million clones, 95% to 99% occurring once; the ten biggest clones make up around 0.47%. The sequencing input was naive CD4+ T cells sorted from blood. Subset defined: CD45RA+ positively selected. The receptors derive from a young man in good health.

The chain combines TRBV9 with TRBJ2-7; D is unclear. Germline assignment: CDR1 SGDLS and CDR2 YYNGEE. The CDR3 has 15 amino acids. Trimming took off 0 bases at V and 4 bases at J, with 14 bases between the two ends. CDR3 DNA sequence: TGTGCCAGCAGCGTAGAGGCCCGCGCTAGATACGAGCAGTACTTC. Translated: CASSVEARARYEQYF.

The chain combines TRBV5-1 with TRBJ1-1; no clear D gene. V was shortened by 4 bases and J by 5 bases, with 18 bases between the two germline ends. The CDR3 has 15 amino acids. Per the germline V gene, CDR1 is SGHRS and CDR2 is YFSETQ. The CDR3 DNA is TGCGCCAGCAGCACCAGCCCCTTTTGGGATACTGAAGCTTTCTTT. Translation: CASSTSPFWDTEAFF.

The chain couples TRBV29-1 to TRBJ2-1; 8 bases are shared with TRBD2. This CDR3 region has 13 residues. The germline V gene has CDR1 SQVTM and CDR2 ANQGSEA. The ends lost 4 bases at V and 7 bases at J; junction bases unmatched: 6. CDR3 residues: CSVVREGKNEQFF. As DNA, the CDR3 is TGCAGCGTTGTACGGGAGGGGAAGAATGAGCAGTTCTTC.

The chain combines TRBV25-1 with TRBJ1-2; 9 bases map to TRBD1. The V and J ends lost 3 bases and 2 bases, in that order; junction bases with no gene match: 7. Germline lookup yields CDR1 MGHDK and CDR2 SYGVNS. This CDR3 is built from 16 residues. In DNA, the CDR3 is TGTGCCAGCAGTGAGCCAACCGGGACAGGGAACTATGGCTACACCTTC. Amino acid sequence: CASSEPTGTGNYGYTF.

The chain uses TRBV30 and TRBJ1-2; D gene unclear. CDR3 length: 10 residues. In germline, CDR1 is GTSNPN, CDR2 SVGIG (reference sequence). V was shortened by 6 bases and J by 7 bases, with 9 bases between the two germline ends. The CDR3 loop is CACGVIGYTF. CDR3 nucleotides: TGTGCCTGCGGGGTGATTGGCTACACCTTC.

The chain employs TRBV10-3 and TRBJ2-7; either TRBD1 or TRBD2 may supply D (5 bases each). Germline V gives CDR1 ENHRY, CDR2 SYGVKD. The CDR3 is made up of 12 amino acids. V dropped 11 bases and J dropped 3 bases, with 14 bases sitting between them. The chain's CDR3 is CASSGHHYEQYF. CDR3 DNA: TGTGCCTCTTCGGGGCACCACTACGAGCAGTACTTC.

This chain joins TRBV28 and TRBJ1-5; 11 nucleotides agree with TRBD1. Per the germline V gene, CDR1 is MDHEN and CDR2 is SYDVKM. The CDR3 sequence is 16 residues long. J was trimmed by 5 bases and V by 2 bases; bases with no gene match: 5. The CDR3 loop reads CASSLNPGQGDQPQHF. The DNA of the CDR3 is TGTGCCAGCAGTTTAAATCCGGGACAGGGGGATCAGCCCCAGCATTTT. The variable domain in full, completed from reference TRBV28 and TRBJ1-5, reads DVKVTQSSRYLVKRTGEKVFLECVQDMDHENMFWYRQDPGLGLRLIYFSYDVKMKEKGDIPEGYSVSREKKERFSLILESASTNQTSMYLCASSLNPGQGDQPQHFGDGTRLSIL.

On this clone itself: The same CDR3 also results from other DNA sequences found in this sample. This chain joins TRBV28 and TRBJ1-2, with D tentatively TRBD1 (6 bases). V lost 3 bases, J lost 8 bases, and 13 bases lay in between. The germline V gene encodes CDR1 MDHEN and CDR2 SYDVKM. The CDR3 loop spans 13 amino acids. The DNA for the CDR3 is TGTGCCAGCAGTTTCGGGGGGCTCTACGGCTACACCTTC. Amino acid sequence: CASSFGGLYGYTF.

The rearrangement joins TRBV2 to TRBJ2-5; weak D call: TRBD1 (6 bases). Germline CDR1 is SNHLY and CDR2 is FYNNEI. Trimming took off 0 bases at V and 5 bases at J, with 13 bases between the two ends. This CDR3 has 15 amino acids. The CDR3 nucleotides are TGTGCCAGCAGTGAAGCCGAGTTTGACAGGGAGACCCAGTACTTC. This encodes CASSEAEFDRETQYF.

This chain joins TRBV29-1 and TRBJ1-2; no clear D. CDR1 is SQVTM, CDR2 ANQGSEA, per germline. Trimming shortened V by 4 bases and J by 3 bases, and 12 bases separated the two germline ends. CDR3 length: 13 residues. CDR3 DNA sequence: TGCAGCGTTGGAAAGCGGCTGGACTATGGCTACACCTTC. This codes for CSVGKRLDYGYTF.

This chain links TRBV9 with TRBJ2-3; perhaps D is TRBD1 or TRBD2 (5 bases each). The V gene's germline CDR1 is SGDLS and CDR2 YYNGEE. The V and J ends lost 0 bases and 2 bases respectively, with 10 bases between them. The CDR3 is 15 amino acids. CDR3 in DNA: TGTGCCAGCAGCGTAGCGGGGCTCTCCACAGATACGCAGTATTTT. Translated: CASSVAGLSTDTQYF.

The genes are TRBV6-5 and TRBJ1-2, with 8 positions matching TRBD1. Per the germline V gene, CDR1 is MNHEY and CDR2 is SVGAGI. V shed 9 bases and J 6 bases; nucleotides not matched to a gene: 3. This CDR3 has 11 amino acids. CDR3 DNA sequence: TGTGCCAGTCAGGGGGCCGATGGCTACACCTTC. It encodes CASQGADGYTF.

The J gene is TRBJ2-1, the V gene TRBV29-1; TRBD2 is a possible D gene (5 bases). Germline CDR1 SQVTM, CDR2 ANQGSEA. CDR3 size: 12 residues. Trimming left V 4 bases short and J 6 bases short, with 10 bases between. CDR3 nucleotide sequence: TGCAGCGTTGTACGGACTTCCAATGAGCAGTTCTTC. Amino acid sequence: CSVVRTSNEQFF.

The rearrangement links TRBV10-1 to TRBJ2-7; D is perhaps TRBD1 (6 bases). Germline V gene sequence: CDR1 WNHNN, CDR2 SYGVQD (reference sequence). V lost 4 bases and J 5 bases, leaving 15 bases between the germline ends. This CDR3 is 14 amino acids long. CDR3 amino acids: CASSVSGAVNEQYF. The CDR3 coding sequence is TGCGCCAGCAGTGTGTCAGGGGCGGTCAACGAGCAGTACTTC.

V usage is TRBV10-2 and J usage is TRBJ2-7, with 7 bases lining up with TRBD2. Germline V lookup: CDR1 WSHSY, CDR2 SAAADI. CDR3 length: 14 amino acids. The trim removed 0 bases at V and 3 bases at J, leaving 2 bases unmatched. The CDR3 nucleotides are TGCGCCAGCAGTGAGTCCGGCGGGGGCTACGAGCAGTACTTC. It encodes CASSESGGGYEQYF.

The genes are TRBV5-4 and TRBJ2-3; D is uncertain. Germline CDR1 is SGHNT and CDR2 is YYREEE (reference sequence). The CDR3 totals 12 residues. Trimming took 4 bases from V and 2 from J, leaving 5 bases between them. CDR3 sequence: CASSEFTDTQYF. The CDR3, as DNA: TGTGCCAGCAGCGAATTCACAGATACGCAGTATTTT.

The gene calls are TRBV5-1 and TRBJ2-7; D not resolved. Germline V lookup: CDR1 SGHRS, CDR2 YFSETQ. Trimming left V 1 base short and J 5 bases short, with 13 bases between. The length of the CDR3 is 14 residues. The CDR3 DNA reads as TGCGCCAGCAGCTTGTACCCGGTTAGGGACGAGCAGTACTTC. As protein: CASSLYPVRDEQYF. The full variable domain, completed using reference TRBV5-1 and TRBJ2-7, is KAGVTQTPRYLIKTRGQQVTLSCSPISGHRSVSWYQQTPGQGLQFLFEYFSETQRNKGNFPGRFSGRQFSNSRSEMNVSTLELGDSALYLCASSLYPVRDEQYFGPGTRLTVT.

The chain links TRBV12-1 to TRBJ2-2; the DNA was not compared with TRBD2, the D call given in the table. TRBV12-1 is recorded as a pseudogene. The CDR3 consists of 16 residues. CDR3 loop: CASSPPGLRHTGELFF. Written as DNA, the CDR3 is TGTGCCAGCAGTCCACCGGGACTCCGACACACCGGGGAGCTGTTTTTT.

This clone was seen only once. The gene calls are TRBV28 and TRBJ1-5, with a weak D call TRBD1 (5 bases). CDR1 MDHEN and CDR2 SYDVKM come from the germline V gene. V lost 2 bases and J lost 0, with 20 bases in between. The CDR3 runs to 19 residues. The DNA of the CDR3 is TGTGCCAGCAGTTTACCATCTGGCAAACAGGTTCTTAGCAATCAGCCCCAGCATTTT. Translating gives CASSLPSGKQVLSNQPQHF. Full variable domain (outside the CDR3, taken from reference TRBV28 and TRBJ1-5): DVKVTQSSRYLVKRTGEKVFLECVQDMDHENMFWYRQDPGLGLRLIYFSYDVKMKEKGDIPEGYSVSREKKERFSLILESASTNQTSMYLCASSLPSGKQVLSNQPQHFGDGTRLSIL.

This chain joins TRBV19 and TRBJ2-1; 7 nucleotides align to TRBD1. Per germline, CDR1 LNHDA and CDR2 SQIVND (reference sequence). The CDR3 contains 14 residues. With 7 bases clipped from V and 4 bases from J, the junction kept 7 bases outside the gene matches. The CDR3: CASTPTGSYNEQFF. The CDR3 nucleotides are TGTGCCAGTACCCCGACAGGGTCATACAATGAGCAGTTCTTC.

The V gene is TRBV27, the J gene TRBJ2-7, with D perhaps matching TRBD2 (6 bases). The CDR3 extends over 16 amino acids. V shed 8 bases and J shed 2 bases, with 22 bases lying between them. Germline V lookup: CDR1 MNHEY, CDR2 SMNVEV (reference sequence). The CDR3 DNA sequence: TGTGCCAGCCGCTTTAGGGGAAGCGGGCAGACCTACGAGCAGTACTTC. Translating it yields CASRFRGSGQTYEQYF.

V gene TRBV11-2 combines with J gene TRBJ2-7, with D hard to call. V lost 1 base and J lost 9, with 16 bases in between. The CDR3 length is 14 residues. Germline V gene lookup returns CDR1 SGHAT and CDR2 FQNNGV. In DNA, the CDR3 is TGTGCCAGCAGCTTAGGTAGTGCAGGAATATGGCAGTACTTC. Residues: CASSLGSAGIWQYF.

The chain links TRBV28 to TRBJ1-4; D remains unclear. V was clipped by 5 bases and J by 8 bases, with 9 bases between them. The CDR3 is made up of 12 amino acids. Germline V gives CDR1 MDHEN, CDR2 SYDVKM. The CDR3 is CASSPPVEKLFF. CDR3 coding DNA: TGTGCCAGCAGTCCCCCGGTCGAAAAACTGTTTTTT.

This chain connects TRBV7-2 to TRBJ1-3; perhaps TRBD1 as D (5 bases). This CDR3 spans 15 amino acids. The germline V gene has CDR1 SGHTA and CDR2 FQGNSA. Trimming left V 3 bases short and J 4 bases short, with 13 bases between. CDR3 residues: CASSLSQGLGNTIYF. CDR3 nucleotides: TGTGCCAGCAGCTTGTCTCAGGGCTTAGGAAACACCATATATTTT.

The V gene is TRBV5-1, the J gene TRBJ2-1; a possible D gene is TRBD1 (5 bases). Germline-derived CDR1 and CDR2 are SGHRS and YFSETQ. The CDR3 contains 13 residues. Trimming cost V 4 bases and J 5 bases, with 10 bases left between them. The CDR3 nucleotides are TGCGCCAGCAGCGGGGCCTGGGACAATGAGCAGTTCTTC. This encodes CASSGAWDNEQFF.

This chain joins TRBV4-1 and TRBJ2-3; D gene ambiguous. The V end was cut by 10 bases, the J end by 0 bases, with 8 bases between. CDR1 is MGHRA and CDR2 is YSYEKL in the germline V gene. The CDR3 has 12 amino acids. The DNA of the CDR3 is TGCGCCACCAAAAGTAGCACAGATACGCAGTATTTT. Translation gives CATKSSTDTQYF.

Concerning this clone: This sample also contains other DNA sequences that code for the same CDR3. This chain connects TRBV28 to TRBJ1-5, with no clear D. V was cut by 1 base and J by 4 bases, with 8 bases left in between. The CDR3 runs to 14 residues. Germline lookup yields CDR1 MDHEN and CDR2 SYDVKM. CDR3 in amino acids: CASSLSAGNQPQHF. The CDR3, as DNA: TGTGCCAGCAGTTTATCGGCGGGAAATCAGCCCCAGCATTTT.

V and J are TRBV9 and TRBJ2-2, with 9 bases matching TRBD2. Trimming at V came to 0 bases and at J to 6 bases, leaving 3 bases not matched to a gene. The CDR3 has 15 amino acids. CDR1 and CDR2 (germline): SGDLS, YYNGEE. The CDR3 sequence is CASSVGGRVAGELFF. The CDR3 bases are TGTGCCAGCAGCGTAGGCGGGAGGGTCGCCGGGGAGCTGTTTTTT.

The chain carries TRBV27 and TRBJ1-2; D is ambiguous. The CDR3 runs 14 residues. Germline V gene sequence: CDR1 MNHEY, CDR2 SMNVEV (reference sequence). Trimming left V 4 bases short and J 4 bases short, with 13 bases between. DNA for the CDR3: TGTGCCAGCAGTTACCAGGCCTCTGGCTATGGCTACACCTTC. Protein: CASSYQASGYGYTF.

The V gene is TRBV18, the J gene TRBJ2-2, with D perhaps matching TRBD2 (6 bases). Germline-derived CDR1 and CDR2 are KGHSH and LQKENI. Trimming removed 2 bases at V and 0 bases at J, with 7 bases between. The CDR3 runs to 15 residues. This CDR3 reads CASSPIAANTGELFF. The CDR3, as DNA: TGTGCCAGCTCACCAATAGCGGCGAACACCGGGGAGCTGTTTTTT.

V is TRBV5-1 and J is TRBJ2-2, with D maybe TRBD1 (5 bases). Germline V gene lookup returns CDR1 SGHRS and CDR2 YFSETQ. CDR3 length: 14 amino acids. The ends were cut back, 4 bases at V and 1 base at J, with 8 bases in the middle. Written as DNA, the CDR3 is TGCGCCAGCAGCGGAAGGGGGAACACCGGGGAGCTGTTTTTT. Translating it yields CASSGRGNTGELFF.

A remark on this clone: One end of the junction fails to match germline, which may point to a read error. The V call is TRBV6-5, the J call TRBJ2-7; 7 nucleotides align to TRBD2. The CDR3 spans 14 residues. Per the germline V gene, CDR1 is MNHEY and CDR2 is SVGAGI. CDR3 bases: TGTGCCAGCAGTCACTCGGGAGGATCCTACGAGCAGTACTTC. This translates into CASSHSGGSYEQYF.